The TCR beta chain described here comes from a study of CD8 T cells in ankylosing spondylitis. Study outcomes and limitations: Several highly homologous variants made up a TCR beta motif, and this motif appeared characteristic of ankylosing spondylitis blood.

TCRdb called the 5' RACE reads again in MiXCR, with one record for every CDR3 protein. Of about 8,800 distinct CDR3 sequences in the sample, around 6% were seen once. This clonotype is medium-sized (0.01 to 0.1%) in the sample. The target antigen is unknown. Germline V gene lookup returns CDR1 SGDLS and CDR2 YYNGEE. After removal of 0 bases from V and 2 bases from J, the junction contained 1 base not matched to a gene. This CDR3 comprises 14 residues. The sequencing sample was made of blood, either unsorted or a sorted T cell fraction (not recorded which). The chain combines TRBV9 with TRBJ2-7, with 8 bases that match TRBD1. This TCR was recovered from a female donor with ankylosing spondylitis or in good health (not recorded which). The CDR3 protein is CASSVGTGTYEQYF. CDR3 in DNA: TGTGCCAGCAGCGTAGGGACAGGGACCTACGAGCAGTACTTC.